This T cell receptor (beta chain) was recovered during a study of beta chain features in type 1 diabetes. V lost 3 bases and J lost 8, with 14 bases in between. CDR3 length: 14 residues. Germline-derived CDR1 and CDR2 are WNHNN and SYGVQD (reference sequence). Study-wide results and limits: Patients with type 1 diabetes carried fewer insertions and had more deletions at their VDJ junctions. In the patient group, naive, central memory and Treg TCRB repertoires seemed more alike than in the healthy donor group. A definitive answer on HLA type influencing TCRB rearrangement was not reached here. All four CD4+ subsets from Type 1 diabetes patients carried moderately but significantly shorter TCRB CDR3s.

Sorting of CD4+ naive, central memory, regulatory and stem cell-like memory cells was performed via CD45RO/CCR7/CD25/CD127/CD95/CD27. This clone has only a few counts. Its specificity is not known. Expressed TCRB transcripts got sequenced, as all isolated RNA was reverse transcribed. Produced via immunoSEQ multiplex PCR; TCRdb's table is partial and in-frame only. The table has roughly 340,000 clones, approximately 13% seen once. The sequence came from a woman in her late teens or twenties with type 1 diabetes. The chain links TRBV10-1 to TRBJ2-1; maybe TRBD2 (6 bases). The sequenced sample was naive CD4+ T cells from blood. The CDR3: CASSDRGSNHEQFF. CDR3 nucleotide sequence: TGCGCCAGCAGTGACCGGGGGTCGAACCATGAGCAGTTCTTC.